Presented here are 9 T cell receptor beta chains from one specimen sequenced in a study of blood T cell repertoires in COVID-19. This table comes from immunoSEQ multiplex PCR, and its TCRdb copy is limited to in-frame clones, with some not included. The sample consists of 200,000 to 300,000 clones, roughly 83% of them appearing once. The sequenced sample was peripheral blood. These receptors all stem from a man aged 40-50 years with acute or convalescent COVID-19.

CDR3 in DNA: TGTGCCAGTACAGCGAGGAACACTGAAGCTTTCTTT. As protein: CASTARNTEAFF. The genes are TRBV19 and TRBJ1-1, with D hard to call. V was cut by 7 bases and J by 1 base, with 7 bases left in between. The CDR3 loop spans 12 amino acids. Germline V gene lookup returns CDR1 LNHDA and CDR2 SQIVND (reference sequence).

V gene TRBV7-9 combines with J gene TRBJ2-1, with 10 bases fitting TRBD2. CDR3 length: 17 amino acids. Losses at the gene ends were 3 bases for V and 8 bases for J; bases not matched to a gene: 13. Germline CDR1 reads SEHNR; CDR2 reads FQNEAQ (reference sequence). In DNA, the CDR3 is TGTGCCAGCAGCTTTCCGGGACTAGCGAACGTGAGGGATGAGCAGTTCTTC. This encodes CASSFPGLANVRDEQFF. The full variable domain, with the rest looked up from reference TRBV7-9 and TRBJ2-1, is DTGVSQNPRHKITKRGQNVTFRCDPISEHNRLYWYRQTLGQGPEFLTYFQNEAQLEKSRLLSDRFSAERPKGSFSTLEIQRTEQGDSAMYLCASSFPGLANVRDEQFFGPGTRLTVL.

This clone was picked up many times. The rearrangement uses TRBV27 and TRBJ2-7, with 10 positions matching TRBD1. The ends lost 4 bases at V and 7 bases at J; junction bases unmatched: 10. CDR1 and CDR2 from the germline V gene are MNHEY and SMNVEV (reference sequence). The CDR3 is 15 amino acids. CDR3 amino acids: CASSWPGQGIWEQYF. In DNA form, the CDR3 reads TGTGCCAGCAGTTGGCCGGGACAGGGGATTTGGGAGCAGTACTTC.

The V gene is TRBV15, the J gene TRBJ2-7, with 8 bases fitting TRBD2. V was pared by 3 bases and J by 4 bases, with 23 bases of the junction left unmatched. The CDR3 sequence is 20 residues long. Germline-derived CDR1 and CDR2 are LNHNV and YYDKDF (reference sequence). The CDR3 is CATSSLNQASGPSGAYEQYF. The CDR3, as DNA: TGTGCCACCAGCAGTCTTAATCAAGCTAGCGGGCCCTCCGGGGCATACGAGCAGTACTTC.

J is TRBJ2-7 and V is TRBV5-1; D possibly corresponds to TRBD2 (5 bases). The germline gives CDR1 SGHRS, CDR2 YFSETQ. Trimming removed 0 bases from V and 6 bases from J, with 16 bases in between. The CDR3 length is 15 residues. CDR3 protein: CASSLALGEGGEQYF. DNA of the CDR3: TGCGCCAGCAGCTTGGCTCTGGGAGAGGGCGGCGAGCAGTACTTC.

V usage is TRBV19 and J usage is TRBJ1-2; D not certain. CDR1 LNHDA and CDR2 SQIVND come from the germline V gene (reference sequence). The CDR3 sequence is 16 residues long. Between the trimmed V and J ends, which lost 2 bases and 3 bases, there was a span of 16 bases. DNA for the CDR3: TGTGCCAGTAGTATATCGCGAGCGGGCCCCCACTATGGCTACACCTTC. This gives the protein CASSISRAGPHYGYTF.

The chain combines TRBV7-3 with TRBJ2-3; 9 nucleotides match TRBD1. This CDR3 is 15 amino acids long. The V gene's germline CDR1 is SGHTA and CDR2 FQGTGA. V lost 0 bases, J lost 4 bases, and 2 bases stayed unmatched. CDR3 sequence: CASSLTTGGSDTQYF. CDR3 nucleotide sequence: TGTGCCAGCAGCTTAACCACAGGGGGCTCAGATACGCAGTATTTT.

The chain is built from TRBV7-9 and TRBJ1-3; D not certain. V lost 0 bases and J lost 3, with 6 bases in between. The CDR3 is made up of 14 amino acids. Per the germline V gene, CDR1 is SEHNR and CDR2 is FQNEAQ (reference sequence). The CDR3 spells CASSLAIRGNTIYF. CDR3 DNA sequence: TGTGCCAGCAGCTTAGCTATCCGTGGAAACACCATATATTTT. Full variable domain (outside the CDR3, taken from reference TRBV7-9 and TRBJ1-3): DTGVSQNPRHKITKRGQNVTFRCDPISEHNRLYWYRQTLGQGPEFLTYFQNEAQLEKSRLLSDRFSAERPKGSFSTLEIQRTEQGDSAMYLCASSLAIRGNTIYFGEGSWLTVV.

The chain employs TRBV18 and TRBJ1-6; unclear D gene. Germline V gene lookup returns CDR1 KGHSH and CDR2 LQKENI. The CDR3 spans 15 residues. Deletions cut 2 bases from V and 6 bases from J, with 11 bases between. The DNA of the CDR3 is TGTGCCAGCTCACCAGGCCAGAATGGTAATTCACCCCTCCACTTT. Amino acids: CASSPGQNGNSPLHF. The whole variable domain, remainder taken from reference TRBV18 and TRBJ1-6, is NAGVMQNPRHLVRRRGQEARLRCSPMKGHSHVYWYRQLPEEGLKFMVYLQKENIIDESGMPKERFSAEFPKEGPSILRIQQVVRGDSAAYFCASSPGQNGNSPLHFGNGTRLTVT.